These 8 T cell receptor beta chains were all obtained from the same sample, sequenced in a study of beta chain features in type 1 diabetes. Expressed TCRB transcripts were sequenced, since all the RNA that had been isolated was reverse transcribed. This table comes from immunoSEQ multiplex PCR, and its TCRdb copy is limited to in-frame clones, with some not included. The sample has roughly 350,000 clones; approximately 11% are singletons. Sequencing was performed on naive CD4+ T cells from blood. These receptors all come from a woman aged 30 to 39 in good health.

This chain links TRBV19 with TRBJ1-2; no reliable D call. Trimming left V 3 bases short and J 6 bases short, with 5 bases between. This CDR3 contains 11 residues. Germline V gene data show CDR1 as LNHDA and CDR2 as SQIVND (reference sequence). The CDR3 loop reads CASSIYDGYTF. CDR3 in DNA: TGTGCCAGTAGTATCTACGATGGCTACACCTTC. Using reference TRBV19 and TRBJ1-2 for the parts outside the CDR3, the full variable domain is DGGITQSPKYLFRKEGQNVTLSCEQNLNHDAMYWYRQDPGQGLRLIYYSQIVNDFQKGDIAEGYSVSREKKESFPLTVTSAQKNPTAFYLCASSIYDGYTFGSGTRLTVV.

This clone was seen only a few times. The V call is TRBV28, the J call TRBJ1-1; TRBD1 is a possible D gene (6 bases). This CDR3 has 13 amino acids. Deletions cut 8 bases from V and 4 bases from J, with 14 bases between. Germline V lookup: CDR1 MDHEN, CDR2 SYDVKM. The CDR3 protein is CASERGLFTEAFF. CDR3 in DNA: TGTGCCAGCGAGAGGGGGTTGTTCACTGAAGCTTTCTTT.

This clone was recorded a few times. V gene TRBV6-6 combines with J gene TRBJ1-1; 8 bases are shared with TRBD1. After removal of 6 bases from V and 2 bases from J, the junction contained 2 bases not matched to a gene. This CDR3 has 13 residues. Germline V gene lookup returns CDR1 MNHNY and CDR2 SVGAGI (reference sequence). DNA for the CDR3: TGTGCCAGCAGCGGACAGGGCAACACTGAAGCTTTCTTT. It codes for CASSGQGNTEAFF.

This clone occurred a few times. This sequence joins TRBV2 and TRBJ1-2; TRBD1 matches 8 bases. The V gene end was trimmed by 7 bases and the J gene end by 8 bases; junction bases not matched to a gene: 6. The CDR3 length is 12 residues. Germline V gene lookup returns CDR1 SNHLY and CDR2 FYNNEI. CDR3 nucleotide sequence: TGTGCCAGCATCCCGGACAGGGAGGGCTACACCTTC. This translates into CASIPDREGYTF.

V is TRBV28 and J is TRBJ2-7; 8 positions agree with TRBD1. Trimming removed 7 bases from V and 2 bases from J; junction bases left unmatched: 4. The CDR3 has 13 residues. Per germline, CDR1 MDHEN and CDR2 SYDVKM. DNA of the CDR3: TGTGCCAGCACCCCGGGACAGGCCTACGAGCAGTACTTC. Protein: CASTPGQAYEQYF.

This chain links TRBV11-2 with TRBJ2-2; no reliable D call. Germline CDR1 is SGHAT and CDR2 is FQNNGV. The V end lost 5 bases, the J end lost 1 base, and 8 bases lay between the germline ends. This CDR3 is built from 14 residues. In DNA, the CDR3 is TGTGCCAGCAGCAGAGACATGAACACCGGGGAGCTGTTTTTT. Protein: CASSRDMNTGELFF.

The gene calls are TRBV4-3 and TRBJ2-1, with TRBD1 as a possible D gene (5 bases). V shed 0 bases and J shed 5 bases, with 14 bases lying between them. Germline V gene lookup returns CDR1 LGHNA and CDR2 YSLEER. The CDR3 consists of 16 residues. In nucleotides, the CDR3 is TGCGCCAGCAGCCAAGATAACAGGATGACCAACAATGAGCAGTTCTTC. It encodes CASSQDNRMTNNEQFF.

In this sample, this clone turned up a few times. The chain couples TRBV5-4 to TRBJ2-7; TRBD2 matches 16 bases. This CDR3 is 19 amino acids long. V lost 0 bases, J lost 0 bases, and 6 bases stayed unmatched. Germline V lookup: CDR1 SGHNT, CDR2 YYREEE (reference sequence). CDR3 DNA: TGTGCCAGCAGCTTGGCAGGGACTAGCGGGAGGGCCTTCTCCTACGAGCAGTACTTC. Amino acids: CASSLAGTSGRAFSYEQYF.